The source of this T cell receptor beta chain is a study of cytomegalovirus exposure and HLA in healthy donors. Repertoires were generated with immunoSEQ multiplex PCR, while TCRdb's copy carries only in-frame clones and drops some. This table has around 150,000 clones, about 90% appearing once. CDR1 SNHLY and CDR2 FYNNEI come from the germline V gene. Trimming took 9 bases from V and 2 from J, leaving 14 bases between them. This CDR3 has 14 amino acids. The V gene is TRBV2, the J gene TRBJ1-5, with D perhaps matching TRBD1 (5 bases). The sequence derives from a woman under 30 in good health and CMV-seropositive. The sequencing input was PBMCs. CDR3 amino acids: CARGGAGRNQPQHF. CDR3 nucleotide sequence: TGTGCCAGGGGAGGGGCAGGGCGCAATCAGCCCCAGCATTTT.